This is a list of T cell receptor beta chains from one sample in a study of blood T cell repertoires in COVID-19. This table comes from immunoSEQ multiplex PCR, and its TCRdb copy is limited to in-frame clones, with some not included. This table holds fewer than 150,000 clones, approximately 88% found once. Sequencing was carried out using peripheral blood. Every receptor here comes from a human donor in a cohort sampled during active COVID-19. The CDR3 runs from the conserved cysteine through the conserved F or W. The D gene is left open where the match is weak. Rows may omit the clone size; those that give it use once, few, many or a size class.

v_call: TRBV6-2/TRBV6-3; j_call: TRBJ2-3; clone_size: NA; d_call: NA; cdr3_nt: TGTGCCAGCAGTTACGGGCAAGGTACGCAGTATTTT; cdr3_aa: CASSYGQGTQYF
v_call: TRBV6-6; j_call: TRBJ1-1; clone_size: once; d_call: TRBD1; cdr3_nt: TGTGCCAGCAGCGACAGGGGTGAAGCTTTCTTT; cdr3_aa: CASSDRGEAFF
v_call: TRBV7-3; j_call: TRBJ2-4; clone_size: NA; d_call: TRBD1; cdr3_nt: TGTGCCAGCAGCTTCCGGGACAGGGGGCTCCCTGCCAAAAACATTCAGTACTTC; cdr3_aa: CASSFRDRGLPAKNIQYF
v_call: TRBV6-5; j_call: TRBJ2-7; clone_size: NA; d_call: NA; cdr3_nt: TGTGCCAGCAGTTGGGACAAGAAAGACTACGAGCAGTACTTC; cdr3_aa: CASSWDKKDYEQYF
v_call: TRBV29-1; j_call: TRBJ1-2; clone_size: NA; d_call: TRBD1; cdr3_nt: TGCAGCGTTGTAGGTAGAGTGACAGGGAATCATGGCTACACCTTC; cdr3_aa: CSVVGRVTGNHGYTF
v_call: TRBV19; j_call: TRBJ2-3; clone_size: NA; d_call: TRBD1; cdr3_nt: TGTGCCAGTAGTACCGGGACAGCGAGCACAGATACGCAGTATTTT; cdr3_aa: CASSTGTASTDTQYF
v_call: TRBV12-3/TRBV12-4; j_call: TRBJ1-5; clone_size: NA; d_call: NA; cdr3_nt: TGTGCCAGCAGGGACTCGAGTCAGCCCCAGCATTTT; cdr3_aa: CASRDSSQPQHF
v_call: TRBV3-1/TRBV3-2; j_call: TRBJ2-3; clone_size: NA; d_call: TRBD2; cdr3_nt: TGTGCCAGCAGCCAAGTGGAGCGGGGGGCCACAGATACGCAGTATTTT; cdr3_aa: CASSQVERGATDTQYF
v_call: TRBV30; j_call: TRBJ2-7; clone_size: few; d_call: NA; cdr3_nt: TGTGCCTTAGCCCAGGGTCCCTACGAGCAGTACTTC; cdr3_aa: CALAQGPYEQYF
v_call: TRBV3-1/TRBV3-2; j_call: TRBJ1-2; clone_size: NA; d_call: NA; cdr3_nt: TGTGCCAGCAGCCAAGGGAGGGGTGGGGGCTACACCTTC; cdr3_aa: CASSQGRGGGYTF
v_call: TRBV5-4; j_call: TRBJ2-4; clone_size: once; d_call: NA; cdr3_nt: TGTGCCAGCAGCTTGGACTCTGGCAAAAACATTCAGTACTTC; cdr3_aa: CASSLDSGKNIQYF
v_call: TRBV7-3; j_call: TRBJ1-1; clone_size: NA; d_call: NA; cdr3_nt: TGTGCCAGCAGCTCACAGGGTGGCACTGAAGCTTTCTTT; cdr3_aa: CASSSQGGTEAFF
v_call: TRBV4-2; j_call: TRBJ1-3; clone_size: NA; d_call: TRBD1; cdr3_nt: TGTGCCAGCAGCCAACCCGGACAGGGCAAAGGAAACACCATATATTTT; cdr3_aa: CASSQPGQGKGNTIYF
v_call: TRBV6-1; j_call: TRBJ2-2; clone_size: NA; d_call: NA; cdr3_nt: TGTGCCAGCAGTGAATATTTTCCAGTTAACACCGGGGAGCTGTTTTTT; cdr3_aa: CASSEYFPVNTGELFF
v_call: TRBV30; j_call: TRBJ2-7; clone_size: NA; d_call: NA; cdr3_nt: TGTGCCTGGAGCTCCAGGTCCCTGGGGCAGTACTTC; cdr3_aa: CAWSSRSLGQYF
v_call: TRBV5-6; j_call: TRBJ2-7; clone_size: NA; d_call: TRBD1; cdr3_nt: TGTGCCAGCAGCTTGGGGGGACAGGGGGCCTTCGAGCAGTACTTC; cdr3_aa: CASSLGGQGAFEQYF
v_call: TRBV2; j_call: TRBJ1-2; clone_size: NA; d_call: NA; cdr3_nt: TGTGCCAGCAGTGAAGCCCTATATGGCTACACCTTC; cdr3_aa: CASSEALYGYTF
v_call: TRBV5-4; j_call: TRBJ1-2; clone_size: NA; d_call: NA; cdr3_nt: TGTGCCAGCAGCCCTGACGCAGGCGGCTACACCTTC; cdr3_aa: CASSPDAGGYTF
v_call: TRBV6-5; j_call: TRBJ1-1; clone_size: NA; d_call: TRBD1; cdr3_nt: TGTGCCAGCAGTTACGCAGCCAGGGGGCGAGGAGCTTTCTTT; cdr3_aa: CASSYAARGRGAFF
v_call: TRBV7-9; j_call: TRBJ2-7; clone_size: NA; d_call: TRBD1; cdr3_nt: TGTGCCAGCAGCCCGGACAGGGTAAGGTACGAGCAGTACTTC; cdr3_aa: CASSPDRVRYEQYF
v_call: TRBV24-1; j_call: TRBJ2-2; clone_size: NA; d_call: NA; cdr3_nt: TGTGCCACCAGTGATGTCGGGGGGACACCAACCGGGGAGCTGTTTTTT; cdr3_aa: CATSDVGGTPTGELFF
v_call: TRBV20-1; j_call: TRBJ2-5; clone_size: few; d_call: NA; cdr3_nt: TGCAGTGCTGCCCGGGACTCCCAGTACTTC; cdr3_aa: CSAARDSQYF